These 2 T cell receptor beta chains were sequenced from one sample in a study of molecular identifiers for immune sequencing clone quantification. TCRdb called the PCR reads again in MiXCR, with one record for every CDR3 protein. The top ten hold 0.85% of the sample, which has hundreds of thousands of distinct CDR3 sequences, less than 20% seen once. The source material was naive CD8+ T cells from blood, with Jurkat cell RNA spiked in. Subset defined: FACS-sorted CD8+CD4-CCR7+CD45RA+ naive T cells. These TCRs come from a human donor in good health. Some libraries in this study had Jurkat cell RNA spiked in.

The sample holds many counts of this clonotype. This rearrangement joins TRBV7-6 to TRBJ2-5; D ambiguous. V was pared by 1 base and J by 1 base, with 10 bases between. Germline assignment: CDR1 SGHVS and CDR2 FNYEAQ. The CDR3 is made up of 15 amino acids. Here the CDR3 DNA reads TGTGCCAGCAGCTTAGGCACAGAGTTCCAAGAGACCCAGTACTTC. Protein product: CASSLGTEFQETQYF.

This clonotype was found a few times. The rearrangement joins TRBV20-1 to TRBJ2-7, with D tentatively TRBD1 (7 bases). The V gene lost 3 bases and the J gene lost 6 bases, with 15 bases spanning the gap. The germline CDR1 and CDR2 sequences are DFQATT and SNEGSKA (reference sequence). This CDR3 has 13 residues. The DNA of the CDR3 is TGCAGTGCTAGCAATTCAGGGGGAGGCGAGCAGTACTTC. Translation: CSASNSGGGEQYF.